The 14 T cell receptor beta chains reported below all come from one sample, sequenced in a study of blood T cell repertoires in COVID-19. This table comes from immunoSEQ multiplex PCR, and its TCRdb copy is limited to in-frame clones, with some not included. The table lists roughly 310,000 clones, 89% of them singletons. Sequences were obtained from PBMCs or T cells enriched from blood (not recorded which). These receptors all stem from a woman aged 40 to 50 who had recovered from COVID-19.

The chain employs TRBV29-1 and TRBJ2-1, with TRBD1 matching over 9 bases. This CDR3 is 11 amino acids long. Unmatched junction bases numbered 2, after V lost 6 bases and J lost 8 bases. CDR1 and CDR2 from the germline V gene are SQVTM and ANQGSEA. The CDR3 region has the DNA TGCAGCGTCGGGACAGGGTATGAGCAGTTCTTC. Protein: CSVGTGYEQFF.

The gene calls are TRBV24-1 and TRBJ2-3; TRBD1 matches at 10 bases. From germline, CDR1 is KGHDR and CDR2 SFDVKD. V gave up 3 bases and J gave up 1 base; unmatched junction bases: 12. The length of the CDR3 is 19 residues. The CDR3 reads CATSDPVSGTGVGTDTQYF. DNA for the CDR3: TGTGCCACCAGTGATCCCGTCTCTGGGACAGGGGTGGGCACAGATACGCAGTATTTT.

The chain is built from TRBV30 and TRBJ2-2; D possibly corresponds to TRBD1 (6 bases). Per germline, CDR1 GTSNPN and CDR2 SVGIG (reference sequence). This CDR3 has 14 amino acids. Trimming stripped 3 bases from V and 5 bases from J, with 13 bases between. Written as DNA, the CDR3 is TGTGCCTGGAGAACGGACAGTCGGACCGGGGAGCTGTTTTTT. Its protein is CAWRTDSRTGELFF.

The chain carries TRBV27 and TRBJ1-4, with TRBD1 identical over 8 bases. V was clipped by 3 bases and J by 7 bases; unmatched bases: 4. The V gene's germline CDR1 is MNHEY and CDR2 SMNVEV (reference sequence). There are 14 residues in the CDR3. The CDR3 reads CASSLAGGGEKLFF. Here the CDR3 DNA reads TGTGCCAGCAGTTTGGCAGGGGGCGGTGAAAAACTGTTTTTT.

This chain joins TRBV7-8 and TRBJ2-3; no clear D. This CDR3 has 14 residues. V lost 3 bases to trimming and J lost 0 bases, with 7 bases between them. CDR1 is SGHVS and CDR2 is FQNEAQ in the germline V gene. CDR3 region: CASSFFSSTDTQYF. In nucleotides, the CDR3 is TGTGCCAGCAGCTTCTTTAGTAGCACAGATACGCAGTATTTT. The full variable domain, rest sourced from reference TRBV7-8 and TRBJ2-3, is GAGVSQSPRYKVAKRGQDVALRCDPISGHVSLFWYQQALGQGPEFLTYFQNEAQLDKSGLPSDRFFAERPEGSVSTLKIQRTQQEDSAVYLCASSFFSSTDTQYFGPGTRLTVL.

This clone appeared a single time. The CDR3 nucleotides are TGTGCCAGCAGCCCCGACACCAACTATGGCTACACCTTC. It encodes CASSPDTNYGYTF. This rearrangement joins TRBV28 to TRBJ1-2; no definite D call. The V and J ends lost 6 bases and 2 bases respectively, with 10 bases between them. The V gene's germline CDR1 is MDHEN and CDR2 SYDVKM. This CDR3 comprises 13 residues.

The chain uses TRBV7-9 and TRBJ2-7, with D perhaps TRBD2 (6 bases). Per germline, CDR1 SEHNR and CDR2 FQNEAQ (reference sequence). The CDR3 has 13 residues. Trimming shortened V by 5 bases and J by 9 bases, and 17 bases separated the two germline ends. CDR3 protein: CASSLDGFSGQYF. Written as DNA, the CDR3 is TGTGCCAGCAGCCTCGACGGATTTAGCGGGCAGTACTTC.

This clone is a singleton in its sample. The CDR3 bases are TGTGCCAGCAGCGTAGGGGGACTAGCGGGAAGCACAGATACGCAGTATTTT. It specifies CASSVGGLAGSTDTQYF. V usage is TRBV9 and J usage is TRBJ2-3, with TRBD2 identical over 13 bases. This CDR3 has 17 residues. Germline-derived CDR1 and CDR2 are SGDLS and YYNGEE. The junction had 1 base not matched to a gene; V was cut back by 0 bases and J by 0 bases.

The chain couples TRBV29-1 to TRBJ2-2; 11 nucleotides line up with TRBD2. The CDR3 has 15 amino acids. J lost 2 bases, V lost 5 bases, and 4 bases had no gene match. Germline CDR1 reads SQVTM; CDR2 reads ANQGSEA. CDR3 region: CSVSSGGHNTGELFF. Written as DNA, the CDR3 is TGCAGCGTTTCTAGCGGGGGGCATAACACCGGGGAGCTGTTTTTT.

This chain connects TRBV19 to TRBJ1-1, with 10 bases aligning to TRBD1. Germline V CDR1 and CDR2: LNHDA, SQIVND (reference sequence). The CDR3 runs 15 residues. The V gene end was trimmed by 7 bases and the J gene end by 8 bases; junction bases not matched to a gene: 13. CDR3 coding DNA: TGTGCCAGTACGGGACAGGGGCTTCGTATGACCGAAGCTTTCTTT. Its protein is CASTGQGLRMTEAFF.

The rearrangement uses TRBV6-5 and TRBJ1-4, with a possible D match to TRBD1 (6 bases). V was shortened by 2 bases and J by 5 bases, with 12 bases between the two germline ends. CDR1 MNHEY and CDR2 SVGAGI come from the germline V gene. CDR3 length: 15 residues. The CDR3 region is CASSYVGGGNEKLFF. The CDR3 DNA is TGTGCCAGCAGTTACGTAGGGGGGGGGAATGAAAAACTGTTTTTT.

The rearrangement links TRBV7-9 to TRBJ1-2, with TRBD1 matching over 7 bases. This CDR3 is built from 14 residues. The V segment lost 5 bases and the J segment 4 bases; nucleotides outside the gene matches: 7. Germline lookup yields CDR1 SEHNR and CDR2 FQNEAQ (reference sequence). CDR3 loop: CASSEGQPFYGYTF. The CDR3 nucleotides are TGTGCCAGCAGCGAGGGACAGCCCTTCTATGGCTACACCTTC.

Here the CDR3 reads CATGGAGETQYF. CDR3 nucleotides: TGTGCCACCGGGGGGGCCGGGGAGACCCAGTACTTC. V usage is TRBV10-3 and J usage is TRBJ2-5, with 8 bases identical to TRBD2. Germline CDR1 and CDR2: ENHRY and SYGVKD. V was clipped by 10 bases and J by 5 bases; unmatched bases: 6. The CDR3 runs 12 residues.

The chain has TRBV7-3 and TRBJ2-1; 13 bases are a match to TRBD2. Trimming removed 4 bases from V and 7 bases from J; junction bases left unmatched: 7. The CDR3 extends over 16 amino acids. From germline, CDR1 is SGHTA and CDR2 FQGTGA. The CDR3 DNA is TGTGCCAGCAGCTCCTCGGGACTAGCGGGGTGGAATGAGCAGTTCTTC. Translated, it gives CASSSSGLAGWNEQFF.